The rows below give T cell receptor beta chains drawn from one sample of a study of CD8+CD57+ T cells in acquired aplastic anemia. TCRdb re-derived calls from the reads in MiXCR, one entry per CDR3 protein. Of around 180,000 distinct CDR3 sequences listed, 48% are singletons. Sequencing input: sorted CD4+, CD8+, or CD8+CD57+ T cells (not recorded which) from PBMCs. The source of these receptors is a human donor with aplastic anemia. Both conserved end residues are part of each CDR3. The D gene is left open where the match is weak.

j_call: TRBJ2-7; v_call: TRBV18; d_call: TRBD1; cdr3_aa: CASSSGQGKGSYEQYF
j_call: TRBJ2-7; v_call: TRBV9; d_call: -; cdr3_aa: CASSVRPSYEQYF
j_call: TRBJ2-7; v_call: TRBV9; d_call: -; cdr3_aa: CASSVGPGRTYEQYF
j_call: TRBJ1-2; v_call: TRBV19; d_call: -; cdr3_aa: CASSDTGNYGYTF
j_call: TRBJ2-7; v_call: TRBV7-8; d_call: TRBD2; cdr3_aa: CASSLASGGAYEQYF
j_call: TRBJ1-2; v_call: TRBV30; d_call: -; cdr3_aa: CAWRWGLLYGYTF
j_call: TRBJ1-1; v_call: TRBV29-1; d_call: TRBD1; cdr3_aa: CSAGGQVMNTEAFF
j_call: TRBJ2-3; v_call: TRBV5-1; d_call: -; cdr3_aa: CASSFEQPTDTQYF
j_call: TRBJ1-5; v_call: TRBV20-1; d_call: -; cdr3_aa: CSARSGGQPQHF
j_call: TRBJ1-5; v_call: TRBV20-1; d_call: -; cdr3_aa: CSARYPDSSNQPQHF
j_call: TRBJ1-1; v_call: TRBV15; d_call: -; cdr3_aa: CATSGRHIRRDNSEAFF
j_call: TRBJ1-1; v_call: TRBV20-1; d_call: -; cdr3_aa: CSATYSTEAFF
j_call: TRBJ1-1; v_call: TRBV3-1; d_call: -; cdr3_aa: CASSQSMGRQDAFF
j_call: TRBJ2-4; v_call: TRBV18; d_call: -; cdr3_aa: CASSLAGKMNIQYF
j_call: TRBJ2-7; v_call: TRBV7-6; d_call: TRBD2; cdr3_aa: CASSLAASGGTYEQYF
j_call: TRBJ2-7; v_call: TRBV7-9; d_call: TRBD1; cdr3_aa: CASSLRTGSYEQYF
j_call: TRBJ2-7; v_call: TRBV20-1; d_call: -; cdr3_aa: CSVDGTGVGEQYF
j_call: TRBJ2-7; v_call: TRBV19; d_call: TRBD1; cdr3_aa: CASSTGWTGELYF
j_call: TRBJ2-3; v_call: TRBV25-1; d_call: -; cdr3_aa: CASSRRGGTDTQYF
j_call: TRBJ2-3; v_call: TRBV6-1; d_call: TRBD2; cdr3_aa: CASNPGLAGGKMTQYF
j_call: TRBJ1-1; v_call: TRBV28; d_call: -; cdr3_aa: CASSLPAGTEASF
j_call: TRBJ2-1; v_call: TRBV9; d_call: TRBD2; cdr3_aa: CASSVDAGLAGEQFF
j_call: TRBJ2-3; v_call: TRBV12-3/TRBV12-4; d_call: -; cdr3_aa: CASSLRRLSTDTQYF
j_call: TRBJ2-1; v_call: TRBV19; d_call: -; cdr3_aa: CASRKGQNNEQFF
j_call: TRBJ2-7; v_call: TRBV6-1; d_call: -; cdr3_aa: CASSIRGGEQYF
j_call: TRBJ1-2; v_call: TRBV7-2; d_call: TRBD1; cdr3_aa: CASILDRLNYGYTF
j_call: TRBJ1-2; v_call: TRBV7-2; d_call: TRBD1; cdr3_aa: CASSLGVEGARRGYTF
j_call: TRBJ2-7; v_call: TRBV7-3; d_call: -; cdr3_aa: CASSMYEQYF
j_call: TRBJ2-5; v_call: TRBV5-1; d_call: -; cdr3_aa: CASSVSGSHETQYF
j_call: TRBJ2-1; v_call: TRBV20-1; d_call: -; cdr3_aa: CSARAGARSYNEQFF
j_call: TRBJ2-3; v_call: TRBV4-2; d_call: TRBD1; cdr3_aa: CASSPPQGESTDTQYF
j_call: TRBJ2-4; v_call: TRBV5-6; d_call: TRBD1; cdr3_aa: CASSLTTGRKNIQYF
j_call: TRBJ1-1; v_call: TRBV15; d_call: -; cdr3_aa: CATSRELVRETMNTEAFF
j_call: TRBJ1-1; v_call: TRBV7-6; d_call: -; cdr3_aa: CASSLMEWANTEAFF
j_call: TRBJ1-1; v_call: TRBV7-6; d_call: TRBD1; cdr3_aa: CASSLVFVLGQGARGTEAFF
j_call: TRBJ2-7; v_call: TRBV4-1; d_call: -; cdr3_aa: CASSQGRYTTYEQYF
j_call: TRBJ2-7; v_call: TRBV28; d_call: -; cdr3_aa: CASSSQNTYEQYF
j_call: TRBJ1-6; v_call: TRBV2; d_call: TRBD1; cdr3_aa: CASSTDRGRGSPLHF
j_call: TRBJ2-3; v_call: TRBV7-9; d_call: -; cdr3_aa: CASSFAGADTQYF
j_call: TRBJ2-3; v_call: TRBV7-6; d_call: TRBD2; cdr3_aa: CASTLLAGGSDTQYF